Below, 27 T cell receptor beta chains from the same sample are listed, as sequenced in a study of technical replicates of blood from a handful of donors. Generated by immunoSEQ multiplex PCR, the TCRdb table keeps only in-frame clones and is missing some. The sample includes some 64,000 clones, around 93% seen only once; the top ten take 3.5% to 5%. Sequenced sample: PBMCs. The receptor set was obtained from a human donor in good health. Some clones in this sample may be carry-over from other donors' samples.

The chain employs TRBV18 and TRBJ2-4; 8 nucleotides match TRBD1. The germline V gene has CDR1 KGHSH and CDR2 LQKENI. The J segment lost 0 bases and the V segment lost 5 bases, leaving 0 bases of the junction unmatched. This CDR3 comprises 14 residues. CDR3 protein: CASSGQGAKNIQYF. The CDR3 DNA sequence: TGTGCCAGCTCAGGACAGGGAGCCAAAAACATTCAGTACTTC.

This clone is a singleton in its sample. The V gene is TRBV5-6, the J gene TRBJ1-2; D call uncertain. CDR3 size: 14 residues. V was trimmed by 3 bases and J by 4 bases, leaving 13 bases between them. From germline, CDR1 is SGHDT and CDR2 YYEEEE. The CDR3 DNA reads TGTGCCAGCAGCTCTCCTACCCTCCCCTATGGCTACACCTTC. The encoded protein is CASSSPTLPYGYTF.

This chain links TRBV19 with TRBJ1-6, with 9 bases identical to TRBD1. V shed 3 bases, J shed 6 bases, and the junction held 3 bases outside the gene matches. Germline V gene lookup returns CDR1 LNHDA and CDR2 SQIVND (reference sequence). There are 15 residues in the CDR3. The DNA for the CDR3 is TGTGCCAGTAGTATCGCGGGACAGGGTAATTCACCCCTCCACTTT. It translates to CASSIAGQGNSPLHF.

This chain joins TRBV7-8 and TRBJ1-2; D is possibly TRBD1 (5 bases). The CDR3 totals 16 residues. Germline V CDR1 and CDR2: SGHVS, FQNEAQ. Trimming removed 1 base at V and 2 bases at J, with 14 bases between. For the CDR3, the DNA is TGTGCCAGCAGCTTAGTACGGACAACGAGGAACTATGGCTACACCTTC. It is translated as CASSLVRTTRNYGYTF.

The chain links TRBV7-6 to TRBJ2-5, with 13 bases aligning to TRBD2. The CDR3 has 18 residues. Germline V CDR1 and CDR2: SGHVS, FNYEAQ. J gave up 5 bases and V 5 bases, and 14 bases lay outside the gene matches. The CDR3 sequence is CASSPSPPGLAGLETQYF. In DNA, the CDR3 is TGTGCCAGCAGCCCGTCCCCCCCGGGACTAGCGGGGTTGGAGACCCAGTACTTC.

The V call is TRBV7-9, the J call TRBJ1-6; D possibly corresponds to TRBD1 (6 bases). The CDR3 sequence is 17 residues long. Germline V gene sequence: CDR1 SEHNR, CDR2 FQNEAQ (reference sequence). The V end was cut by 5 bases, the J end by 4 bases, with 18 bases between. CDR3 loop: CASSPPSRDIYNSPLHF. The DNA for the CDR3 is TGTGCCAGCAGCCCCCCTAGTCGGGACATTTATAATTCACCCCTCCACTTT.

The rearrangement joins TRBV13 to TRBJ2-1; TRBD1 aligns across 8 bases. The CDR3 has 14 residues. Germline CDR1 PRHDT, CDR2 FYEKMQ (reference sequence). V lost 2 bases and J lost 6; bases outside the gene matches: 3. In DNA, the CDR3 is TGTGCCAGCAGCTTAACCAGGGGGCGCAATGAGCAGTTCTTC. Protein product: CASSLTRGRNEQFF.

The DNA for the CDR3 is TGTGCCACCAGCAGAGATCGGAGCGGGAGTAGTACCGGGGAGCTGTTTTTT. Translation gives CATSRDRSGSSTGELFF. The chain combines TRBV15 with TRBJ2-2, with 8 bases matching TRBD2. Trimming cost V 0 bases and J 5 bases; bases outside gene matches: 8. Germline V gene data show CDR1 as LNHNV and CDR2 as YYDKDF (reference sequence). The CDR3 sequence is 17 residues long.

The chain uses TRBV7-8 and TRBJ1-4, with 8 bases matching TRBD1. Trimming removed 5 bases from V and 8 bases from J; junction bases left unmatched: 7. The CDR3 totals 14 residues. Germline CDR1 is SGHVS and CDR2 is FQNEAQ. The CDR3 sequence is CASSRGTGGEKLFF. The DNA for the CDR3 is TGTGCCAGCAGCAGGGGGACAGGTGGAGAAAAACTGTTTTTT.

This clone has a handful of counts. V and J are TRBV10-3 and TRBJ1-1, with unresolved D. This CDR3 contains 13 residues. Looked up from germline, CDR1 is ENHRY and CDR2 is SYGVKD. With 7 bases removed from V and 1 base from J, the gap between germline ends came to 10 bases. For the CDR3, the DNA is TGTGCCATCAACCAAATAGCGAACACTGAAGCTTTCTTT. Translation: CAINQIANTEAFF.

V and J are TRBV11-1 and TRBJ2-5; the D gene is possibly TRBD1 (5 bases). CDR1 SGHAT and CDR2 FQDESV come from the germline V gene (reference sequence). Deletions cut 2 bases from V and 4 bases from J, with 8 bases between. This CDR3 is built from 13 residues. CDR3 region: CASSLRRGETQYF. Written as DNA, the CDR3 is TGTGCCAGCAGCTTAAGAAGGGGAGAGACCCAGTACTTC.

The chain links TRBV18 to TRBJ1-1; D unclear. Germline V gene data show CDR1 as KGHSH and CDR2 as LQKENI. The V end was cut by 3 bases, the J end by 1 base, with 15 bases between. The CDR3 covers 16 residues. The CDR3 nucleotides read TGTGCCAGCTCACCCACCCAAGCAGGTGCGAACACTGAAGCTTTCTTT. Amino acids: CASSPTQAGANTEAFF.

The chain joins TRBV12-5 to TRBJ2-5; 8 nucleotides align to TRBD1. V lost 1 base to trimming and J lost 2 bases; unmatched junction nucleotides: 6. Germline values: CDR1 LGHNT, CDR2 FRNRAP. The CDR3 has 16 residues. The DNA of the CDR3 is TGTGCTAGTGGTTTGGCCGGGACAGGTAGTCAAGAGACCCAGTACTTC. Translating gives CASGLAGTGSQETQYF.

This chain connects TRBV11-2 to TRBJ1-2; TRBD1 agrees at 8 bases. Germline CDR1 reads SGHAT; CDR2 reads FQNNGV. V shed 2 bases, J shed 3 bases, and the junction held 14 bases outside the gene matches. This CDR3 has 18 amino acids. The DNA of the CDR3 is TGTGCCAGCAGCTTATTGGGAGGCCGGGACAGGAGACACTATGGCTACACCTTC. Encoded protein: CASSLLGGRDRRHYGYTF.

V is TRBV11-2 and J is TRBJ2-7, with D unresolved. Deletions cut 5 bases from V and 0 bases from J, with 11 bases between. This CDR3 is built from 14 residues. Germline V CDR1 and CDR2: SGHAT, FQNNGV. The CDR3 DNA is TGTGCCAGCAGCCCCCAGATTGACTCCTACGAGCAGTACTTC. Encoded protein: CASSPQIDSYEQYF.

This chain links TRBV7-3 with TRBJ2-5, with TRBD2 matching over 9 bases. J was trimmed by 7 bases and V by 0 bases; bases with no gene match: 6. This CDR3 has 15 amino acids. Germline loops: CDR1 SGHTA, CDR2 FQGTGA. CDR3 protein: CASSLTSSGKGTQYF. The DNA for the CDR3 is TGTGCCAGCAGCTTAACGTCTAGCGGGAAGGGGACCCAGTACTTC.

This chain uses TRBV7-8 with TRBJ2-1; possible D gene TRBD2, 6 bases. CDR3 size: 15 residues. Germline loops: CDR1 SGHVS, CDR2 FQNEAQ. The V end lost 5 bases, the J end lost 1 base, and 12 bases lay between the germline ends. The CDR3 DNA follows: TGTGCCAGCAGCCTCGGACTATCTTCCTACAATGAGCAGTTCTTC. Protein: CASSLGLSSYNEQFF.

As to this clone: This specimen includes other DNA sequences encoding the same CDR3. The rearrangement joins TRBV7-3 to TRBJ1-1, with 7 nucleotides matching TRBD1. CDR3 length equals 13 residues. The germline V gene has CDR1 SGHTA and CDR2 FQGTGA. With 5 bases clipped from V and 4 bases from J, the junction kept 4 bases outside the gene matches. The CDR3 reads CASSLTGATEAFF. CDR3 nucleotide sequence: TGTGCCAGCAGCCTTACAGGGGCCACTGAAGCTTTCTTT.

This chain uses TRBV7-9 with TRBJ1-4, with D possibly matching TRBD1 (5 bases). The V and J ends lost 5 bases and 0 bases respectively, with 7 bases between them. Germline lookup yields CDR1 SEHNR and CDR2 FQNEAQ (reference sequence). The CDR3 consists of 14 residues. This CDR3 is CASSQGTTNEKLFF. CDR3 DNA sequence: TGTGCCAGCAGCCAGGGAACAACTAATGAAAAACTGTTTTTT.

The genes are TRBV14 and TRBJ2-3; D perhaps matches TRBD2 (5 bases). Germline CDR1 reads SGHDN; CDR2 reads FVKESK. With 4 bases removed from V and 5 bases from J, the gap between germline ends came to 16 bases. The CDR3 has 15 amino acids. The CDR3 here is CASSPGRGNVDTQYF. The CDR3 nucleotides are TGTGCCAGCAGCCCCGGTCGGGGTAATGTAGATACGCAGTATTTT.

The J gene is TRBJ2-5, the V gene TRBV5-1; 8 bases line up with TRBD1. CDR1 is SGHRS, CDR2 YFSETQ, per germline. The CDR3 is 15 amino acids. The J segment lost 5 bases and the V segment lost 4 bases, leaving 10 bases of the junction unmatched. CDR3: CASSKTGALRETQYF. The CDR3 DNA sequence: TGCGCCAGCAGCAAGACAGGGGCGCTACGGGAGACCCAGTACTTC.

The chain combines TRBV4-2 with TRBJ2-5; 8 bases match TRBD2. Germline assignment: CDR1 LGHNA and CDR2 YNFKEQ. This CDR3 has 16 residues. Trimming removed 5 bases from V and 0 bases from J; junction bases left unmatched: 8. CDR3 region: CASSLVLAGYQETQYF. Here the CDR3 DNA reads TGTGCCAGCAGCTTGGTTTTAGCGGGGTACCAAGAGACCCAGTACTTC.

The rearrangement links TRBV18 to TRBJ2-3; a possible D gene is TRBD2 (6 bases). Germline V lookup: CDR1 KGHSH, CDR2 LQKENI. The V end was cut by 3 bases, the J end by 3 bases, with 10 bases between. The CDR3 has 14 amino acids. The CDR3 DNA reads TGTGCCAGCTCACCGCCGGGACTTACAGATACGCAGTATTTT. Its protein is CASSPPGLTDTQYF. The full variable domain, its missing parts supplied by reference TRBV18 and TRBJ2-3, is NAGVMQNPRHLVRRRGQEARLRCSPMKGHSHVYWYRQLPEEGLKFMVYLQKENIIDESGMPKERFSAEFPKEGPSILRIQQVVRGDSAAYFCASSPPGLTDTQYFGPGTRLTVL.

The rearrangement links TRBV2 to TRBJ2-7; 9 bases match TRBD1. J was trimmed by 4 bases and V by 4 bases; bases with no gene match: 5. The germline CDR1 and CDR2 sequences are SNHLY and FYNNEI. The CDR3 extends over 14 amino acids. The CDR3 nucleotides are TGTGCCAGCAGTGCGACAGGGGGTGGATACGAGCAGTACTTC. Protein: CASSATGGGYEQYF.

The chain has TRBV18 and TRBJ1-4, with TRBD1 identical over 7 bases. The germline V gene has CDR1 KGHSH and CDR2 LQKENI. V gave up 3 bases and J gave up 4 bases; unmatched junction bases: 5. The CDR3 totals 15 residues. This CDR3 reads CASSPTGQHNEKLFF. CDR3 coding DNA: TGTGCCAGCTCACCCACGGGACAGCATAATGAAAAACTGTTTTTT.

The gene calls are TRBV7-3 and TRBJ1-4, with 9 bases fitting TRBD1. The CDR3 runs to 12 residues. J gave up 17 bases and V 6 bases, and 10 bases lay outside the gene matches. Looked up from germline, CDR1 is SGHTA and CDR2 is FQGTGA. The CDR3 here is CASRPGQGRCFF. In DNA, the CDR3 is TGTGCCAGCAGGCCCGGACAGGGGCGTTGTTTTTTT.

The sample holds a few counts of this clone. V gene TRBV4-3 combines with J gene TRBJ1-1, with D possibly being TRBD1 (5 bases). Trimming stripped 3 bases from V and 0 bases from J, with 8 bases between. Germline values: CDR1 LGHNA, CDR2 YSLEER. This CDR3 is built from 14 residues. The CDR3 here is CASSQTTVNTEAFF. The CDR3 nucleotides read TGCGCCAGCAGCCAGACGACAGTGAACACTGAAGCTTTCTTT.